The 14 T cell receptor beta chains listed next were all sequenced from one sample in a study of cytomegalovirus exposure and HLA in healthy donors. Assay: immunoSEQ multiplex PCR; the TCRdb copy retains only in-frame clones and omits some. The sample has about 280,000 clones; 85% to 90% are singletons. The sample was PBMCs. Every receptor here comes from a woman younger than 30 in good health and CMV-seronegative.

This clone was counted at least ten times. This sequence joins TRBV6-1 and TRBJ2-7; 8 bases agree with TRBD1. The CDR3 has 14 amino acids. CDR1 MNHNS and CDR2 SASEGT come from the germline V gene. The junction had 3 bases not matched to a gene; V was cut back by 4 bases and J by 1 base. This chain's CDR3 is CASSVDRVSYEQYF. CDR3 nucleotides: TGTGCCAGCAGTGTGGACAGGGTTTCCTACGAGCAGTACTTC.

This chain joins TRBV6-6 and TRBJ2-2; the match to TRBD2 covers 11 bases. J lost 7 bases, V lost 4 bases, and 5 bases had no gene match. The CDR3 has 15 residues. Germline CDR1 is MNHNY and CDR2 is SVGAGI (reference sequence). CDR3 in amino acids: CASSSTSGMVGELFF. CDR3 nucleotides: TGTGCCAGCAGTTCGACTAGCGGGATGGTCGGGGAGCTGTTTTTT.

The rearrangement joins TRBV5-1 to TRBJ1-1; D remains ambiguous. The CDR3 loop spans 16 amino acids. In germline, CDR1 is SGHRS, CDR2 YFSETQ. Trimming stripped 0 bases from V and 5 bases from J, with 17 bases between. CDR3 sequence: CASSLGRGSGWTEAFF. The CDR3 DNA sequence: TGCGCCAGCAGCTTGGGCAGAGGGTCGGGGTGGACTGAAGCTTTCTTT. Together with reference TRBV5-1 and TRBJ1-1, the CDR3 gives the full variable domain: KAGVTQTPRYLIKTRGQQVTLSCSPISGHRSVSWYQQTPGQGLQFLFEYFSETQRNKGNFPGRFSGRQFSNSRSEMNVSTLELGDSALYLCASSLGRGSGWTEAFFGQGTRLTVV.

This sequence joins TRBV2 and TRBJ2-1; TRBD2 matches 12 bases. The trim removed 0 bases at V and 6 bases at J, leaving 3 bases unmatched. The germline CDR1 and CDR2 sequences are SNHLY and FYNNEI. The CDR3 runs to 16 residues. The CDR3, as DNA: TGTGCCAGCAGTGAAGCGGGACTAGCGGGCCTCAATGAGCAGTTCTTC. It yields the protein CASSEAGLAGLNEQFF. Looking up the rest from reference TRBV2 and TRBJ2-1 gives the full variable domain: EPEVTQTPSHQVTQMGQEVILRCVPISNHLYFYWYRQILGQKVEFLVSFYNNEISEKSEIFDDQFSVERPDGSNFTLKIRSTKLEDSAMYFCASSEAGLAGLNEQFFGPGTRLTVL.

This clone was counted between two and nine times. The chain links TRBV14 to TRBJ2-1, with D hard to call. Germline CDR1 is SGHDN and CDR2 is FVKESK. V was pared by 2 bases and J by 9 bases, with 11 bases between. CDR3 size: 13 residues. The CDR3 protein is CASSQSRLGEQFF. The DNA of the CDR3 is TGTGCCAGCAGCCAATCCCGGCTAGGTGAGCAGTTCTTC. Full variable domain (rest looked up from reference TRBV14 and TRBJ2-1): EAGVTQFPSHSVIEKGQTVTLRCDPISGHDNLYWYRRVMGKEIKFLLHFVKESKQDESGMPNNRFLAERTGGTYSTLKVQPAELEDSGVYFCASSQSRLGEQFFGPGTRLTVL.

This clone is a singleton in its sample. The CDR3 reads CASSHNTNEQYF. CDR3 DNA: TGTGCCAGCAGCCACAACACCAACGAGCAGTACTTC. V usage is TRBV5-4 and J usage is TRBJ2-7; D gene ambiguous. V was cut by 4 bases and J by 5 bases, with 10 bases left in between. The CDR3 has 12 amino acids. Germline assignment: CDR1 SGHNT and CDR2 YYREEE (reference sequence).

The CDR3 DNA reads as TGTGCCAGCAGTCCCGACCGGGACAGGATAACGTATAGCAATCAGCCCCAGCATTTT. Translation gives CASSPDRDRITYSNQPQHF. This sequence joins TRBV28 and TRBJ1-5; 8 nucleotides line up with TRBD1. Unmatched junction bases numbered 15, after V lost 5 bases and J lost 0 bases. The CDR3 contains 19 residues. Germline V gene lookup returns CDR1 MDHEN and CDR2 SYDVKM.

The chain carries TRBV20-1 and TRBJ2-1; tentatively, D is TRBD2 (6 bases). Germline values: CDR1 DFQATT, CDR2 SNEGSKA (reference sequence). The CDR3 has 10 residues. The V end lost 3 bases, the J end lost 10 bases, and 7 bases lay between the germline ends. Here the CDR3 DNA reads TGCAGTGCTAGTAGCGGCGAGCAGTTCTTC. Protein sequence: CSASSGEQFF.

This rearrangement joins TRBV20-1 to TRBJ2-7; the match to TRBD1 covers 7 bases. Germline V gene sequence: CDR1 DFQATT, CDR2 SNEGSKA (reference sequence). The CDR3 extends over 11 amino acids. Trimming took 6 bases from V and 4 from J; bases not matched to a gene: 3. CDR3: CSAPDRYEQYF. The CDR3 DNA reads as TGCAGTGCACCGGACAGGTACGAGCAGTACTTC.

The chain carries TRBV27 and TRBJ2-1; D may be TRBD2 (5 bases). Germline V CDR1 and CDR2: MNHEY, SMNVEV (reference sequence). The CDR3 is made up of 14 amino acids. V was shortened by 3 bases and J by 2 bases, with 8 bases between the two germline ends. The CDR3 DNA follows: TGTGCCAGCAGTTTCGGACTCCCCTACAATGAGCAGTTCTTC. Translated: CASSFGLPYNEQFF.

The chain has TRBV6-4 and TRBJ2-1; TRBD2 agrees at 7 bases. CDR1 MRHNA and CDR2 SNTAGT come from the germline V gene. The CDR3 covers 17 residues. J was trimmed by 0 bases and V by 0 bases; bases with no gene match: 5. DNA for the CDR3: TGTGCCAGCAGTGACTCCCCTAGCGGAGGCTCCTACAATGAGCAGTTCTTC. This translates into CASSDSPSGGSYNEQFF.

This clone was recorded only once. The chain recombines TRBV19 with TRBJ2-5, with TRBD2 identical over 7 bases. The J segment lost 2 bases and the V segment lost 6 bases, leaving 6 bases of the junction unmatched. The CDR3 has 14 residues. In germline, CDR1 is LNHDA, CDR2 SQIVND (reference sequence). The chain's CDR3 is CASRSSGGQETQYF. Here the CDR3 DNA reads TGTGCCAGTAGGAGTTCGGGGGGTCAAGAGACCCAGTACTTC.

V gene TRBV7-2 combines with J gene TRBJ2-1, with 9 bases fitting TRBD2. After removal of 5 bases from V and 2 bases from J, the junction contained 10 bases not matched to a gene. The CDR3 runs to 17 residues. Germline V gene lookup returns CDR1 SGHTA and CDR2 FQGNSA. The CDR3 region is CASSGRGTSPTYNEQFF. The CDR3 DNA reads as TGTGCCAGCAGCGGAAGGGGGACTAGCCCCACCTACAATGAGCAGTTCTTC.

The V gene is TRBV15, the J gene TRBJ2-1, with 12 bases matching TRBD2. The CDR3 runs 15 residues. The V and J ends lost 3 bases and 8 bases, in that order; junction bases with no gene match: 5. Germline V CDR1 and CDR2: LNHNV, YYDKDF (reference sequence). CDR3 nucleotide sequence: TGTGCCACCAGCAGCCGACTAGCGGGAGTCGATGAGCAGTTCTTC. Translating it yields CATSSRLAGVDEQFF.